A single sample is the source of the 32 T cell receptor beta chains below, sequenced in a study of monozygotic twins with inflammatory bowel disease. TCRdb reprocessed the 5' RACE reads and keeps a single row for each CDR3 protein, giving no DNA. This sample's table reports around 370,000 distinct CDR3 sequences. The specimen was blood. These receptors were collected from a human donor with ulcerative colitis or Crohn's disease, or a healthy co-twin of an affected twin (not recorded which).

The chain employs TRBV5-1 and TRBJ2-1; checking the TCRdb D call of TRBD1 is not possible without DNA. The germline gives CDR1 SGHRS, CDR2 YFSETQ. The CDR3 is made up of 15 amino acids. CDR3 sequence reads: CASSLAGQKYNEQFF.

V gene TRBV28 combines with J gene TRBJ2-2; TCRdb returns TRBD1, unconfirmable since there is no DNA. This CDR3 region has 16 residues. Germline CDR1 MDHEN, CDR2 SYDVKM. Here the CDR3 reads CASSSPGTGGTGELFF.

The chain links TRBV5-6 to TRBJ1-4; TCRdb designates TRBD1, a call that cannot be tested without DNA. Germline CDR1 and CDR2: SGHDT and YYEEEE. The CDR3 has 16 amino acids. CDR3 amino acids: CASSLESGQGYEKLFF.

The chain uses TRBV5-4 and TRBJ2-5; TCRdb designates TRBD1, a call that cannot be tested without DNA. CDR1 and CDR2 from the germline V gene are SGHNT and YYREEE (reference sequence). This CDR3 has 14 amino acids. The CDR3 protein is CASSSDSMQETQYF.

The chain has TRBV9 and TRBJ2-2. CDR3 length: 13 amino acids. Germline loops: CDR1 SGDLS, CDR2 YYNGEE. CDR3 loop: CASSVVVPGELFF. Based on the CDR3 plus reference TRBV9 and TRBJ2-2, the full variable domain is DSGVTQTPKHLITATGQRVTLRCSPRSGDLSVYWYQQSLDQGLQFLIQYYNGEERAKGNILERFSAQQFPDLHSELNLSSLELGDSALYFCASSVVVPGELFFGEGSRLTVL.

The chain has TRBV11-2 and TRBJ2-5; the D call from TCRdb, TRBD1, cannot be confirmed without DNA. Germline values: CDR1 SGHAT, CDR2 FQNNGV. CDR3 size: 18 residues. The CDR3 here is CASSLEEWQGTEKETQYF. The whole variable domain, filled in from reference TRBV11-2 and TRBJ2-5, reads EAGVAQSPRYKIIEKRQSVAFWCNPISGHATLYWYQQILGQGPKLLIQFQNNGVVDDSQLPKDRFSAERLKGVDSTLKIQPAKLEDSAVYLCASSLEEWQGTEKETQYFGPGTRLLVL.

V is TRBV4-1 and J is TRBJ2-5; TCRdb outputs TRBD1, but without DNA this stays unchecked. This CDR3 contains 12 residues. CDR1 and CDR2 from the germline V gene are MGHRA and YSYEKL. The CDR3 sequence: CASSQKGGTQYF.

The rearrangement uses TRBV4-3 and TRBJ2-3; the D gene TCRdb calls, TRBD2, cannot be checked with no DNA. The CDR3 extends over 16 amino acids. Germline values: CDR1 LGHNA, CDR2 YSLEER. Here the CDR3 reads CASSPALAGGSDTQYF.

The rearrangement joins TRBV20-1 to TRBJ2-2; with no DNA, the TCRdb D assignment of TRBD2 cannot be verified. The CDR3 contains 13 residues. The germline gives CDR1 DFQATT, CDR2 SNEGSKA (reference sequence). The CDR3 here is CSASGGVAGELFF.

J is TRBJ1-1 and V is TRBV28. The germline V gene encodes CDR1 MDHEN and CDR2 SYDVKM. This CDR3 is 13 amino acids long. The CDR3 loop reads CASEDGLNTEAFF. Drawing the rest from reference TRBV28 and TRBJ1-1, the complete variable domain is DVKVTQSSRYLVKRTGEKVFLECVQDMDHENMFWYRQDPGLGLRLIYFSYDVKMKEKGDIPEGYSVSREKKERFSLILESASTNQTSMYLCASEDGLNTEAFFGQGTRLTVV.

This chain connects TRBV11-2 to TRBJ2-3; TCRdb lists TRBD2, though no DNA is available to test this call. The CDR3 is made up of 15 amino acids. Germline values: CDR1 SGHAT, CDR2 FQNNGV. The CDR3 loop is CASSLTSGVMDTQYF.

This chain connects TRBV12-3 or TRBV12-4 to TRBJ1-2; the TCRdb call, TRBD1, lacks DNA for checking. The CDR3 has 14 amino acids. The CDR3 loop reads CASGNTNRDRGYTF.

The chain is built from TRBV5-8 and TRBJ2-7; the TRBD2 assignment by TCRdb is unverifiable without DNA. CDR3 length equals 18 residues. The germline V gene has CDR1 SGHTS and CDR2 YDEGEE. CDR3 amino acids: CASTVRGQVKARRLEQYF.

The chain combines TRBV6-1 with TRBJ1-2; TCRdb's D call of TRBD1 is untestable without DNA. CDR3 length equals 12 residues. The germline gives CDR1 MNHNS, CDR2 SASEGT. The CDR3 loop is CASSAGTGVGTF.

The chain couples TRBV6-2 or TRBV6-3 to TRBJ1-4; TCRdb's assignment of TRBD1 cannot be checked, as there is no DNA. The CDR3 is 16 amino acids. The germline V gene has CDR1 MNHEY and CDR2 SVGEGT. CDR3 amino acids: CASNLQGLATNEKLFF.

This chain uses TRBV5-1 with TRBJ2-7. The V gene's germline CDR1 is SGHRS and CDR2 YFSETQ. The CDR3 is made up of 15 amino acids. This CDR3 reads CASSTTSGRSYEQYF.

This rearrangement joins TRBV19 to TRBJ2-7; the TCRdb call, TRBD1, lacks DNA for checking. The CDR3 is 15 amino acids. The germline V gene encodes CDR1 LNHDA and CDR2 SQIVND (reference sequence). The CDR3: CASSMTGGITYEQYF. Looking up the rest from reference TRBV19 and TRBJ2-7 gives the full variable domain: DGGITQSPKYLFRKEGQNVTLSCEQNLNHDAMYWYRQDPGQGLRLIYYSQIVNDFQKGDIAEGYSVSREKKESFPLTVTSAQKNPTAFYLCASSMTGGITYEQYFGPGTRLTVT.

The rearrangement uses TRBV7-6 and TRBJ1-1; TCRdb proposes TRBD1, but this gene call is untestable without DNA. The germline CDR1 and CDR2 sequences are SGHVS and FNYEAQ. The CDR3 is 14 residues long. The CDR3 loop is CATLSGNPNTEAFF.

The rearrangement uses TRBV7-2 and TRBJ1-1. Per germline, CDR1 SGHTA and CDR2 FQGNSA. CDR3 length: 15 amino acids. This CDR3 reads CASSLVVGGVVEAFF.

V and J are TRBV7-2 and TRBJ2-1; TCRdb outputs TRBD1, but without DNA this stays unchecked. The germline V gene encodes CDR1 SGHTA and CDR2 FQGNSA. The CDR3 has 16 residues. CDR3 region: CASSSQGVLSYNEQFF. Variable domain in full (rest from reference TRBV7-2 and TRBJ2-1): GAGVSQSPSNKVTEKGKDVELRCDPISGHTALYWYRQSLGQGLEFLIYFQGNSAPDKSGLPSDRFSAERTGGSVSTLTIQRTQQEDSAVYLCASSSQGVLSYNEQFFGPGTRLTVL.

This chain connects TRBV5-1 to TRBJ2-7; the D gene TCRdb calls, TRBD1, cannot be checked with no DNA. Germline assignment: CDR1 SGHRS and CDR2 YFSETQ. There are 16 residues in the CDR3. The CDR3 loop is CASSLAGTGVIYEQYF.

The chain links TRBV11-2 to TRBJ1-1; TCRdb calls TRBD1, which cannot be checked without DNA. Germline V gene data show CDR1 as SGHAT and CDR2 as FQNNGV. The CDR3 is made up of 14 amino acids. CDR3 protein: CASSPQVLSTEAFF.

The chain couples TRBV6-4 to TRBJ2-7; as DNA is missing, the TRBD1 call by TCRdb cannot be tested. The CDR3 has 19 amino acids. Germline V gene data show CDR1 as MRHNA and CDR2 as SNTAGT. The CDR3 reads CASGPAGQGIIMSSYEQYF.

V and J are TRBV5-1 and TRBJ1-4; TCRdb picks TRBD1, but there is no DNA to check that call. The CDR3 sequence is 14 residues long. The germline gives CDR1 SGHRS, CDR2 YFSETQ. The CDR3 protein is CASSEGTGGEKLFF.

J is TRBJ1-5 and V is TRBV6-1; without DNA, the TCRdb call of TRBD1 cannot be checked. The germline V gene has CDR1 MNHNS and CDR2 SASEGT. The CDR3 loop spans 17 amino acids. This CDR3 is CASSPSGDISSHQPQHF.

V is TRBV7-9 and J is TRBJ1-3. Germline lookup yields CDR1 SEHNR and CDR2 FQNEAQ (reference sequence). The CDR3 runs 16 residues. CDR3 loop: CASSPARQKNGNTIYF.

The V call is TRBV15, the J call TRBJ2-3; absent DNA, TCRdb's TRBD2 call cannot be checked. The CDR3 has 18 residues. The V gene's germline CDR1 is LNHNV and CDR2 YYDKDF (reference sequence). CDR3 region: CATSRIFLGLAGADTQYF.

V gene TRBV5-1 combines with J gene TRBJ2-3; TCRdb reports TRBD1, a call that lacks DNA to check it against. Germline V gene sequence: CDR1 SGHRS, CDR2 YFSETQ. CDR3 length: 15 residues. The CDR3 sequence: CASSFVGQGTDTQYF.

The chain employs TRBV5-5 and TRBJ2-5; lacking DNA, the TRBD1 call made by TCRdb goes unchecked. Germline lookup yields CDR1 SGHKS and CDR2 YYEKEE (reference sequence). This CDR3 spans 15 amino acids. CDR3 in amino acids: CASSSQQGDQETQYF. Together with reference TRBV5-5 and TRBJ2-5, the CDR3 gives the full variable domain: DAGVTQSPTHLIKTRGQQVTLRCSPISGHKSVSWYQQVLGQGPQFIFQYYEKEERGRGNFPDRFSARQFPNYSSELNVNALLLGDSALYLCASSSQQGDQETQYFGPGTRLLVL.

The chain joins TRBV5-5 to TRBJ1-1. The CDR3 is made up of 12 amino acids. Germline CDR1 reads SGHKS; CDR2 reads YYEKEE (reference sequence). The CDR3 protein is CASSLSLTEAFF.

The V and J genes are TRBV4-2 and TRBJ2-4; TCRdb indicates TRBD1, and absent DNA this call remains unverified. Germline CDR1 is LGHNA and CDR2 is YNFKEQ. This CDR3 region has 17 residues. CDR3 amino acids: CASSQVPGGQGGNIQYF.

Here the CDR3 reads CSARARTYEQYF. The V call is TRBV20-1, the J call TRBJ2-7. There are 12 residues in the CDR3. CDR1 and CDR2 (germline): DFQATT, SNEGSKA (reference sequence).